The T cell receptor (beta chain) described here comes from a study of breast tumors, draining lymph nodes, adjacent tissues. TCRdb reanalysed the multiplex PCR reads using MiXCR and keeps one entry per CDR3 protein. Counted here are 150,000 to 200,000 distinct CDR3 sequences, approximately 30% occurring once; the ten biggest clones make up around 3.5%. Comment on this clonotype: The target antigen is unknown.

The CDR3 has 16 residues. In germline, CDR1 is LNHNV, CDR2 YYDKDF (reference sequence). V lost 0 bases and J lost 3, with 12 bases in between. The study, taken as a whole, reports: Tumor TCR diversity was below lymph nodes but above nontumor tissue. Findings are consistent with lymph node origin and intratumoral expansion of most tumor T cells. Tumor T cell lymph node origin was a supported hypothesis, not proven.

The lymph nodes were axillary draining lymph nodes from breast cancer patients. Sequencing was performed on axillary lymph node tissue. The chain links TRBV15 to TRBJ1-5; D not certain. This TCR was recovered from a female donor with breast cancer. Some clones in this sample may be carry-over from other donors' samples. CDR3 nucleotide sequence: TGTGCCACCAGCAGAGATCTCAGGCGGATCAATCAGCCCCAGCATTTT. Its protein is CATSRDLRRINQPQHF.